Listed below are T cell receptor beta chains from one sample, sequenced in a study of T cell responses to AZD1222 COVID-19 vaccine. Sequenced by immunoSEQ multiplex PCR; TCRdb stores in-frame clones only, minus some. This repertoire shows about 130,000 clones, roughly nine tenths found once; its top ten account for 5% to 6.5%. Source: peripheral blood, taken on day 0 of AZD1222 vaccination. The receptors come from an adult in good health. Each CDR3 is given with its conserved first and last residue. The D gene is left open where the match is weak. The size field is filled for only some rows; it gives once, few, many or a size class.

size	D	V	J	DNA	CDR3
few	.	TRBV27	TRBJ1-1	TGTGCCAGCAGTTTATCGTATGGGGGGAACACTGAAGCTTTCTTT	CASSLSYGGNTEAFF
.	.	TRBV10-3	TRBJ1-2	TGTGCCATCAGGGGAGTTACTTCTAACTATGGCTACACCTTC	CAIRGVTSNYGYTF
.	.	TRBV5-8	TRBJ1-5	TGTGCCAGCAGCCCCTCCGGGGCGAGCAATTTGCCCCAGCATTTT	CASSPSGASNLPQHF
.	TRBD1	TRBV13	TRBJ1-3	TGTGCCAGCAGCCAAGGACAGGCCCTTTTAGGCACCATATATTTT	CASSQGQALLGTIYF
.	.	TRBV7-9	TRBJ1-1	TGTGCCAGCAGCTCAGTCAACACTGAAGCTTTCTTT	CASSSVNTEAFF
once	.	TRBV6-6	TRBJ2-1	TGTGCCAGCCTAGGTGTAGGGGTGCCCTACAATGAGCAGTTCTTC	CASLGVGVPYNEQFF
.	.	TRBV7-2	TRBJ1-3	TGTGCCAGCAGCACCCAGGCGAGCTCTGGAAACACCATATATTTT	CASSTQASSGNTIYF
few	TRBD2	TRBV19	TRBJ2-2	TGTGCCAGTATGAACCTAGCGGGGGCCGCCGGGGAGCTGTTTTTT	CASMNLAGAAGELFF
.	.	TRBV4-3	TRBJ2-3	TGCGCCAGCAGCCAAGAGGTGGGATCTACTGGAGATACGCAGTATTTT	CASSQEVGSTGDTQYF
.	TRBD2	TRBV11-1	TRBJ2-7	TGTGCCAGCAGCTTACCGGGACTAGCAATTTACGAGCAGTACTTC	CASSLPGLAIYEQYF
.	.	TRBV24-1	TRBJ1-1	TGTGCCACCAACAAGAACACTGAAGCTTTCTTT	CATNKNTEAFF
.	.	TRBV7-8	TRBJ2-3	TGTGCCAGCAGCAGACGGATAAGGGCCGAAGATAGGACAGATACGCAGTATTTT	CASSRRIRAEDRTDTQYF
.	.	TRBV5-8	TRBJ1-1	TGTGCCAGCAGTCGAACTGGGGCTTTCTTT	CASSRTGAFF
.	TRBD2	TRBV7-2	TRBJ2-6	TGTGCCAGCAGCTTAGTTAGCGGGGGCTCTGGGGCCAACGTCCTGACTTTC	CASSLVSGGSGANVLTF
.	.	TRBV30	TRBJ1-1	TGTGCCTGGAGTAAAGAGGGGTTTACTGAAGCTTTCTTT	CAWSKEGFTEAFF
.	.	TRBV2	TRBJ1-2	TGTGCCAGCAGTGGGGGATACTATGGCTACACCTTC	CASSGGYYGYTF
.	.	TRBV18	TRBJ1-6	TGTGCCAGCTCACCAGCTTCAAATTCACCCCTCCACTTT	CASSPASNSPLHF
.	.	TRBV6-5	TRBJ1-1	TGTGCCAGCAGCCGGACTCGGAACACTGAAGCTTTCTTT	CASSRTRNTEAFF
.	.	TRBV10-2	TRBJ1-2	TGCGCCAGCAGTGAGGTTGGCAATCGCGGCTACACCTTC	CASSEVGNRGYTF
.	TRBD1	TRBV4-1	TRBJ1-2	TGCGCCAGCAGCCACCCTGGCAGGGGGTCAGAGGGCTACACCTTC	CASSHPGRGSEGYTF
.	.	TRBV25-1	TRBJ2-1	TGTGCCAGCATTTTACCGGGACGACCTGACAATGAGCAGTTCTTC	CASILPGRPDNEQFF
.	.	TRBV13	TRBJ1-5	TGTGCCAGCAGCAGTCGGGACGGTAATCAGCCCCAGCATTTT	CASSSRDGNQPQHF
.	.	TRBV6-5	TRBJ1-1	TGTGCCGGCTTACTCCAGGGCGGGACTGAAGCTTTCTTT	CAGLLQGGTEAFF
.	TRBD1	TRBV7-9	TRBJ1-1	TGTGCCAGCAGCCCGGGACAGGGGGCAGGTGAAGCTTTCTTT	CASSPGQGAGEAFF
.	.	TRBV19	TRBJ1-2	TGTGCCAGTAGTAGCTACGACGGGAACTATGGCTACACCTTC	CASSSYDGNYGYTF
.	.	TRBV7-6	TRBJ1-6	TGTGCCAGCAGCTTAGAATTCCGGGGGTCCTATAATTCACCCCTCCACTTT	CASSLEFRGSYNSPLHF
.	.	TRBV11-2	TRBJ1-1	TGTGCCAGCAGCTTAGACCCAGGGGTGGTGAACACTGAAGCTTTCTTT	CASSLDPGVVNTEAFF
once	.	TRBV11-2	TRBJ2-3	TGTGCCACCGGCTTGGGTTTTCCAGATACGCAGTATTTT	CATGLGFPDTQYF
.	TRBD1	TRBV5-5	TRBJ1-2	TGTGCCAGCAGTCTCGACAGGGATGGCTACACCTTC	CASSLDRDGYTF
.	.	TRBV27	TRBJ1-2	TGTGCCAGCAGCCAAAGCGGGGGGCTCGGCTACACCTTC	CASSQSGGLGYTF
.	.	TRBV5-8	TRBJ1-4	TGTGCCAGCAGCTTGTGGCAGCCGAATGAAAAACTGTTTTTT	CASSLWQPNEKLFF
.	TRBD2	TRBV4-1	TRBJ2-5	TGCGCCAGCAGCCTTCTAGCGGGGGTAGAGACCCAGTACTTC	CASSLLAGVETQYF
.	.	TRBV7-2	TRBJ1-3	TGTGCCAGCAGCCTCCAGGGCATTCCTGGAAACACCATATATTTT	CASSLQGIPGNTIYF
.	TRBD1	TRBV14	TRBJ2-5	TGTGCCAGCAGCCATACCCGACAGGGTACCCTCAGGAGGGAGACCCAGTACTTC	CASSHTRQGTLRRETQYF
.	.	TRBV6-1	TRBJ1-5	TGTGCCAGCAGTGAGAGGGGGGATCAGCCCCAGCATTTT	CASSERGDQPQHF